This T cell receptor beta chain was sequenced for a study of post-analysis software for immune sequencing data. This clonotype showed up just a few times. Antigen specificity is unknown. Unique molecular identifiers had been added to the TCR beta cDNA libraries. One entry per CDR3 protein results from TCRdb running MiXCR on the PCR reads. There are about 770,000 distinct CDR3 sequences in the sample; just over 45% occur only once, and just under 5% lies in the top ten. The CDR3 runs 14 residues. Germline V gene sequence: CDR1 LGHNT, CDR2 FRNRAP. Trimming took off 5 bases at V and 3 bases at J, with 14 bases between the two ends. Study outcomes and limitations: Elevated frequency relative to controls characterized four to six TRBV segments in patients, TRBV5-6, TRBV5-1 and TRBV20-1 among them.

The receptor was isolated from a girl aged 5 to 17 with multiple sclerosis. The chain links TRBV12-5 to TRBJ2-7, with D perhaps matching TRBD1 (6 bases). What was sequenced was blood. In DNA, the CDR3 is TGTGCTAGTGGTATCGCGGACAGAATCTACGAGCAGTACTTC. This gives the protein CASGIADRIYEQYF.